This T cell receptor (beta chain) was obtained from a study of graft-versus-host responses after intestinal transplantation. Study-level information: The whole recipient group had anti-thymocyte globulin induction followed by tacrolimus and steroids for about three years. Study observations and caveats: Among recipient marrow samples, GvH clones were found; some appeared first in ileum or blood.

Worth noting for this clone: What it recognizes is unknown.

Generated by immunoSEQ multiplex PCR, the TCRdb table keeps only in-frame clones and is missing some. The data show 85,000 to 110,000 clones, 93% seen once. V was cut by 3 bases and J by 2 bases, with 11 bases left in between. This CDR3 has 14 residues. Germline V CDR1 and CDR2: MGHRA, YSYEKL. The rearrangement joins TRBV4-1 to TRBJ2-7, with D tentatively TRBD1 (5 bases). The TCR was taken from a human donor who received an intestinal transplant. This specimen consisted of unstimulated CD8+ T cells sorted from spleen or lymph node cells, obtained before intestinal transplant. In nucleotides, the CDR3 is TGCGCCAGCAGCCAGGACAACGCTCCCTACGAGCAGTACTTC. This encodes CASSQDNAPYEQYF.